The entry that follows covers one T cell receptor (beta chain) sequence. Its antigen is not known. One junction end disagrees with the germline gene, perhaps due to a read error. This sample's RNA came from whole unsorted tissue. The data originate from a study of tumor and adjacent non-tumor tissue in lung cancer. The overall study: There were 11 to 12 adenocarcinoma, a couple of squamous cell carcinoma and 1 small cell lung cancer cases. On average, productive TCRbeta reads reached some 4.4 million per sample.

The CDR3 covers 15 residues. Germline values: CDR1 WSHSY, CDR2 SAAADI. Overall study results and limits: Tumor tissue had significantly higher TCR diversity than normal lung. In normal lung, the top 100 clones were significantly more dominant than in tumor.

A modified ARM-PCR protocol with three rounds of nested PCR amplified TCRbeta. One entry per CDR3 protein results from TCRdb running MiXCR on the multiplex PCR reads. Among fewer than 120,000 distinct CDR3 sequences listed, about 80% were seen once. V and J are TRBV10-2 and TRBJ2-1; D gene uncertain. The sequence was collected from a man in his 70s with non-small cell lung cancer. The specimen sequenced was lung tumor tissue. CDR3 in amino acids: CASRSPVPSSHEQLF. DNA of the CDR3: TGCGCAAGCAGGTCCCCGGTACCCTCTTCTCATGAGCAGCTCTTC.